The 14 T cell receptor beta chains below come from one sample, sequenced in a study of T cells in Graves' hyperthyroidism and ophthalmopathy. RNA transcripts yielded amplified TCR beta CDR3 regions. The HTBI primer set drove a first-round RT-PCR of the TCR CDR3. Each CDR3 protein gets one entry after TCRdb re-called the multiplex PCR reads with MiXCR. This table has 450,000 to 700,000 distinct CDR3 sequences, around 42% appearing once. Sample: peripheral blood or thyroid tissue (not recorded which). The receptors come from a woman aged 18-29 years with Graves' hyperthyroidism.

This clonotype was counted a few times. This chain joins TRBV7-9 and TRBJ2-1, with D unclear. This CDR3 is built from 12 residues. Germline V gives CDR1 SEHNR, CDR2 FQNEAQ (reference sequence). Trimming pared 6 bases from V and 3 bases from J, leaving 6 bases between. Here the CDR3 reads CASRKGYNEQFF. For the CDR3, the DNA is TGTGCCAGCAGGAAGGGCTACAATGAGCAGTTCTTC.

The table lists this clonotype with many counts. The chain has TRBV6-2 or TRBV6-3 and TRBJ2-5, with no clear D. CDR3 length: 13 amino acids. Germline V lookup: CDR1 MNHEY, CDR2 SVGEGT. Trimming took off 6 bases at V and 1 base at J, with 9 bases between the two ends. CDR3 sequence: CASRRIGQETQYF. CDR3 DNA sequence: TGTGCCAGCAGAAGGATTGGCCAAGAGACCCAGTACTTC.

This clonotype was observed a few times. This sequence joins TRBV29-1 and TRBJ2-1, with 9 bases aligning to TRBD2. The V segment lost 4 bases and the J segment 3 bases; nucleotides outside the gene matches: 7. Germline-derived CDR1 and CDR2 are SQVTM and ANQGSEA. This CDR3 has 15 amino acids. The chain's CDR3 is CSVGVAGDIYNEQFF. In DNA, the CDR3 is TGCAGCGTTGGAGTAGCGGGAGATATCTACAATGAGCAGTTCTTC.

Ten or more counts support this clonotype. The CDR3 protein is CSVEVTPRNGELFF. The CDR3 DNA is TGCAGCGTTGAAGTCACCCCCAGGAACGGGGAGCTGTTTTTT. This chain links TRBV29-1 with TRBJ2-2, with no clear D. V lost 1 base and J lost 7, with 13 bases in between. Germline V gene data show CDR1 as SQVTM and CDR2 as ANQGSEA. The CDR3 runs 14 residues.

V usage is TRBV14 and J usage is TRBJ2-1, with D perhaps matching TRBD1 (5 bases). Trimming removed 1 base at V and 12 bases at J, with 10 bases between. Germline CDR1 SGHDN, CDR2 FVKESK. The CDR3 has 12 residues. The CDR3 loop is CASSQGRDGQFF. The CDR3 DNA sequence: TGTGCCAGCAGCCAAGGCAGGGATGGGCAGTTCTTC.

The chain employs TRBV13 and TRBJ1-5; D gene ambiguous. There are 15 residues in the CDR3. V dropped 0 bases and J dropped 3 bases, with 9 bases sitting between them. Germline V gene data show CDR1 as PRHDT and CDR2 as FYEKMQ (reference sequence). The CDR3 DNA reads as TGTGCCAGCAGCTTAGGGTCGGAGCCCAATCAGCCCCAGCATTTT. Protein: CASSLGSEPNQPQHF. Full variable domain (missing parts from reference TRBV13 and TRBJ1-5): AAGVIQSPRHLIKEKRETATLKCYPIPRHDTVYWYQQGPGQDPQFLISFYEKMQSDKGSIPDRFSAQQFSDYHSELNMSSLELGDSALYFCASSLGSEPNQPQHFGDGTRLSIL.

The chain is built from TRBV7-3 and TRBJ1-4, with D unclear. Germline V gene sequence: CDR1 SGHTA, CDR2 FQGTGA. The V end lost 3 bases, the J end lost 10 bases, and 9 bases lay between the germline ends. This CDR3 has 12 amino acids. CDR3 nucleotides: TGTGCCAGCAGCTTCGGCGGGAGAAAACTGTTTTTT. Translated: CASSFGGRKLFF.

In DNA, the CDR3 is TGTGCCAGCAGTAACAGGGGAACTAATGAAAAACTGTTTTTT. Amino acids: CASSNRGTNEKLFF. The chain combines TRBV6-6 with TRBJ1-4; 7 bases align to TRBD1. V shed 5 bases, J shed 1 base, and the junction held 1 base outside the gene matches. Per the germline V gene, CDR1 is MNHNY and CDR2 is SVGAGI (reference sequence). The CDR3 runs to 14 residues.

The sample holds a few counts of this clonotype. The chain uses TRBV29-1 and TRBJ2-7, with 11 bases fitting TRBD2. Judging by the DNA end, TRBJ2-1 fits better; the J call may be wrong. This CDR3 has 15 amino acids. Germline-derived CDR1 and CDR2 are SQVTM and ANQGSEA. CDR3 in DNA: TGCAGCGTTGAAGGTGGGCTAGCGGGAGGCCATGAGCAGTTCTTC. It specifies CSVEGGLAGGHEQFF.

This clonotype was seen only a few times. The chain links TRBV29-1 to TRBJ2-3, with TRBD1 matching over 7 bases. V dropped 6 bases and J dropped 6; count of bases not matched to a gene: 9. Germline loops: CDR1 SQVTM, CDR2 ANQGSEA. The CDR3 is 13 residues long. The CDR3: CSVADRFRDTQYF. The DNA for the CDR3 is TGCAGCGTCGCGGACAGGTTCAGGGATACGCAGTATTTT.

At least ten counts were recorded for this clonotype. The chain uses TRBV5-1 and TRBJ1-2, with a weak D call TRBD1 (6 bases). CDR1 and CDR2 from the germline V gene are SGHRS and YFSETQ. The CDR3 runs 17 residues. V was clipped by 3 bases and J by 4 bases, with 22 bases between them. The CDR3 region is CASSWWMLTGDGYGYTF. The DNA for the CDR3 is TGCGCCAGCAGCTGGTGGATGCTGACAGGCGACGGCTATGGCTACACCTTC.

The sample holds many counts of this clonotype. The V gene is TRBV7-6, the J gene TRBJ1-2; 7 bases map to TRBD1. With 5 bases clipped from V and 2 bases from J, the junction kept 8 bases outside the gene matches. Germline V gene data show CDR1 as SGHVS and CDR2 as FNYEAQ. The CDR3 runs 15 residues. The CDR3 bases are TGTGCCAGCAGCAATCCCGGGACAGAGAACTATGGCTACACCTTC. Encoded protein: CASSNPGTENYGYTF.

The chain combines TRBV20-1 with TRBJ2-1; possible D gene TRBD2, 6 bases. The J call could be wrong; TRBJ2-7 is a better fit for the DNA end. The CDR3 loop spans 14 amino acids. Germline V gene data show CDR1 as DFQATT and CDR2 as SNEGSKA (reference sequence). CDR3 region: CSAQAGTYPNEQYF. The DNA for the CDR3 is TGCAGTGCTCAAGCCGGGACTTACCCGAACGAGCAGTACTTC.

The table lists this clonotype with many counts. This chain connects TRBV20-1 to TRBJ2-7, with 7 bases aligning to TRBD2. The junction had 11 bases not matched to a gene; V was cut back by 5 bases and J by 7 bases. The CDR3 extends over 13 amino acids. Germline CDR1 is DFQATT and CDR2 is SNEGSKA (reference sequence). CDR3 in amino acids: CSAGEGPVGEQYF. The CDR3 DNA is TGCAGTGCTGGGGAGGGGCCGGTGGGTGAGCAGTACTTC.